This passage covers 19 T cell receptor beta chains from one sample sequenced in a study of blood T cell repertoires in COVID-19. Some clones are missing from TCRdb's copy, which holds only in-frame ones; the method was immunoSEQ multiplex PCR. This table holds more than 350,000 clones, roughly 90% found once. The sequenced sample consisted of PBMCs or T cells enriched from blood (not recorded which). The receptors stem from a woman between 18 and 29 years old who had been exposed to COVID-19.

The V call is TRBV4-1, the J call TRBJ2-7; 7 bases line up with TRBD2. The V and J ends lost 6 bases and 6 bases, in that order; junction bases with no gene match: 11. Germline assignment: CDR1 MGHRA and CDR2 YSYEKL. The CDR3 is 14 residues long. In DNA form, the CDR3 reads TGCGCCAGCAGACTGGGGGGGAGCACCTCCGAGCAGTACTTC. Translating it yields CASRLGGSTSEQYF.

In its sample, this clone was seen many times. This chain connects TRBV27 to TRBJ1-2, with 7 positions matching TRBD1. Per germline, CDR1 MNHEY and CDR2 SMNVEV (reference sequence). V trimming: 2 bases; J trimming: 0 bases; junction bases outside the gene matches: 3. The CDR3 extends over 15 amino acids. CDR3 nucleotide sequence: TGTGCCAGCAGTTTAAAGGGGGCGGCTAACTATGGCTACACCTTC. Encoded protein: CASSLKGAANYGYTF.

V and J are TRBV25-1 and TRBJ1-5; perhaps TRBD1 as D (5 bases). The germline V gene has CDR1 MGHDK and CDR2 SYGVNS. V dropped 8 bases and J dropped 5 bases, with 10 bases sitting between them. CDR3 size: 12 residues. CDR3 nucleotides: TGTGCCAGCCGCGGGGGGGATCAGCCCCAGCATTTT. As protein: CASRGGDQPQHF.

The rearrangement joins TRBV7-2 to TRBJ1-1; 8 positions match TRBD1. The CDR3 runs to 17 residues. In germline, CDR1 is SGHTA, CDR2 FQGNSA. V lost 1 base to trimming and J lost 4 bases; unmatched junction nucleotides: 11. CDR3 sequence reads: CASSLEPNRGRPTEAFF. The CDR3, as DNA: TGTGCCAGCAGCTTAGAGCCTAACAGGGGGAGACCCACTGAAGCTTTCTTT.

The chain couples TRBV27 to TRBJ1-2; 7 positions agree with TRBD1. The V gene's germline CDR1 is MNHEY and CDR2 SMNVEV (reference sequence). The CDR3 consists of 14 residues. V was pared by 5 bases and J by 4 bases, with 7 bases of the junction left unmatched. The chain's CDR3 is CASSPTQGIYGYTF. DNA for the CDR3: TGTGCCAGCAGTCCAACACAGGGGATCTATGGCTACACCTTC.

With respect to this clone: This same CDR3 is encoded by further DNA sequences in the sample. The V gene is TRBV18, the J gene TRBJ2-7; the D is unclear. The germline V gene has CDR1 KGHSH and CDR2 LQKENI. CDR3 length equals 13 residues. V was clipped by 1 base and J by 3 bases, with 7 bases between them. CDR3 bases: TGTGCCAGCTCACCACGTTCGGGCTACGAGCAGTACTTC. This sequence encodes CASSPRSGYEQYF.

This chain connects TRBV28 to TRBJ2-3; no reliable D call. The CDR3 sequence is 12 residues long. CDR1 is MDHEN and CDR2 is SYDVKM in the germline V gene. V gave up 3 bases and J gave up 5 bases, with 6 bases separating them. This chain's CDR3 is CASSFRLDTQYF. In DNA, the CDR3 is TGTGCCAGCAGTTTTCGTCTAGATACGCAGTATTTT.

The V and J genes are TRBV27 and TRBJ2-5; maybe TRBD1 (6 bases). This CDR3 is built from 13 residues. The germline V and J ends were trimmed by 6 bases and 1 base, with 9 bases remaining between them. The germline V gene encodes CDR1 MNHEY and CDR2 SMNVEV (reference sequence). CDR3 region: CASSLDSQETQYF. DNA of the CDR3: TGTGCCAGCAGCTTGGACAGCCAAGAGACCCAGTACTTC.

V and J are TRBV7-2 and TRBJ2-2; TRBD2 matches at 9 bases. The CDR3 is 14 amino acids. Germline lookup yields CDR1 SGHTA and CDR2 FQGNSA. The J segment lost 10 bases and the V segment lost 0 bases, leaving 3 bases of the junction unmatched. The CDR3 DNA reads as TGTGCCAGCAGCTTAGCTAGCGGGGGAGAGGAGCTGTTTTTT. Translated: CASSLASGGEELFF.

The chain recombines TRBV28 with TRBJ2-3; possible D gene TRBD1, 6 bases. Trimming stripped 2 bases from V and 1 base from J, with 7 bases between. CDR1 is MDHEN, CDR2 SYDVKM, per germline. CDR3 length: 14 residues. The CDR3 nucleotides are TGTGCCAGCAGTTTACCAGGGGGCACAGATACGCAGTATTTT. It is translated as CASSLPGGTDTQYF.

The chain uses TRBV7-2 and TRBJ1-1; tentatively, D is TRBD1 (6 bases). With 5 bases removed from V and 1 base from J, the gap between germline ends came to 17 bases. Germline lookup yields CDR1 SGHTA and CDR2 FQGNSA. The CDR3 is made up of 16 amino acids. The CDR3 here is CASSAPGVRKNTEAFF. Here the CDR3 DNA reads TGTGCCAGCAGCGCCCCAGGGGTGAGGAAGAACACTGAAGCTTTCTTT.

V gene TRBV15 combines with J gene TRBJ1-2; 7 bases match TRBD1. The V gene end was trimmed by 2 bases and the J gene end by 6 bases; junction bases not matched to a gene: 9. The CDR3 has 15 amino acids. CDR1 and CDR2 from the germline V gene are LNHNV and YYDKDF (reference sequence). This chain's CDR3 is CATSRTITGEDGYTF. The CDR3 bases are TGTGCCACCAGCAGAACGATAACAGGGGAGGATGGCTACACCTTC.

V and J are TRBV3-1 (or the pseudogene TRBV3-2) and TRBJ2-5; possibly TRBD2 for D (6 bases). CDR3 length: 15 residues. Trimming took 4 bases from V and 1 from J, leaving 13 bases between them. The V gene's germline CDR1 is LGHDT and CDR2 YNNKEL (reference sequence). The CDR3 sequence: CASSPRLGFQETQYF. Here the CDR3 DNA reads TGTGCCAGCAGCCCCCGACTAGGGTTCCAAGAGACCCAGTACTTC.

The chain combines TRBV12-5 with TRBJ2-1; D unclear. This CDR3 comprises 13 residues. Trimming took 4 bases from V and 5 from J, leaving 9 bases between them. The germline V gene encodes CDR1 LGHNT and CDR2 FRNRAP. In nucleotides, the CDR3 is TGTGCTAGTGGTTCCAACATCGACAATGAGCAGTTCTTC. Protein: CASGSNIDNEQFF.

This clone was counted a few times. The chain has TRBV27 and TRBJ1-2; 9 nucleotides match TRBD1. CDR3 length equals 14 residues. Germline CDR1 MNHEY, CDR2 SMNVEV (reference sequence). Trimming took 7 bases from V and 4 from J; bases not matched to a gene: 7. CDR3 in amino acids: CASKQGAGVYGYTF. In DNA form, the CDR3 reads TGTGCCAGCAAACAGGGGGCTGGAGTCTATGGCTACACCTTC.

This chain connects TRBV7-8 to TRBJ1-3, with a weak D call TRBD1 (6 bases). Germline-derived CDR1 and CDR2 are SGHVS and FQNEAQ. V lost 4 bases and J lost 6, with 25 bases in between. The length of the CDR3 is 18 residues. The CDR3 region is CASSSSQGGGLIQNTIYF. CDR3 DNA: TGTGCCAGCAGCTCCAGTCAGGGAGGGGGGTTAATACAAAACACCATATATTTT. Variable domain in full (rest from reference TRBV7-8 and TRBJ1-3): GAGVSQSPRYKVAKRGQDVALRCDPISGHVSLFWYQQALGQGPEFLTYFQNEAQLDKSGLPSDRFFAERPEGSVSTLKIQRTQQEDSAVYLCASSSSQGGGLIQNTIYFGEGSWLTVV.

In this sample, this clone turned up many times. The V and J genes are TRBV24-1 and TRBJ2-3, with 15 positions matching TRBD2. Germline-derived CDR1 and CDR2 are KGHDR and SFDVKD. The V segment lost 3 bases and the J segment 1 base; nucleotides outside the gene matches: 4. CDR3 size: 18 residues. The CDR3 nucleotides are TGTGCCACCAGTGATCCACGGACTAGCGGGGGGGGCACAGATACGCAGTATTTT. Protein sequence: CATSDPRTSGGGTDTQYF.

The chain carries TRBV6-5 and TRBJ1-4; 10 nucleotides agree with TRBD1. The V gene end was trimmed by 1 base and the J gene end by 6 bases; junction bases not matched to a gene: 2. The CDR3 has 15 residues. The V gene's germline CDR1 is MNHEY and CDR2 SVGAGI. CDR3 residues: CASSYFGTGDEKLFF. CDR3 DNA: TGTGCCAGCAGTTACTTTGGGACAGGGGATGAAAAACTGTTTTTT.

The chain is built from TRBV7-2 and TRBJ2-1; the D is unclear. V was shortened by 2 bases and J by 3 bases, with 5 bases between the two germline ends. Germline CDR1 is SGHTA and CDR2 is FQGNSA. CDR3 length: 13 amino acids. The CDR3 here is CASSLNGYNEQFF. CDR3 DNA sequence: TGTGCCAGCAGCTTAAACGGCTACAATGAGCAGTTCTTC.